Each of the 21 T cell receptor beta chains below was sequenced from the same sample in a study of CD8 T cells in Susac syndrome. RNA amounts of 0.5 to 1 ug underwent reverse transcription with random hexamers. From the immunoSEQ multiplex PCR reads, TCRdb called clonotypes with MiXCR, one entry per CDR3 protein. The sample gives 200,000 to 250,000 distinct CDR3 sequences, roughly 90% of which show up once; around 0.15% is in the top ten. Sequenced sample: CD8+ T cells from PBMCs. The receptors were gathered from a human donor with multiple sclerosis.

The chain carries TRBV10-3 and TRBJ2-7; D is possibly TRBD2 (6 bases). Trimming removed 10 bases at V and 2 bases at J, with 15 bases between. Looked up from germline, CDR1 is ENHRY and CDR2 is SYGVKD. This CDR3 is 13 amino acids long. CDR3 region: CATGTSSPYEQYF. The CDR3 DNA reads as TGTGCCACCGGGACTTCCTCTCCCTACGAGCAGTACTTC.

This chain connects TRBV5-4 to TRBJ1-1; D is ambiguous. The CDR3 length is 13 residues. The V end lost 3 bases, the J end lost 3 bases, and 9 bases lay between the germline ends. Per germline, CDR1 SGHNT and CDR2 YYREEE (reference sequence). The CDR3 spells CASSSWVDTEAFF. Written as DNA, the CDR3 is TGTGCCAGCAGCTCTTGGGTCGACACTGAAGCTTTCTTT.

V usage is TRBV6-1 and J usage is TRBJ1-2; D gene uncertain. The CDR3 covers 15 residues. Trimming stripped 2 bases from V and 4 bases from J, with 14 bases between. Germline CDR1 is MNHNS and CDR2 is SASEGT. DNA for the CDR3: TGTGCCAGCAGTGAACCCCCGGGATCAGGCTATGGCTACACCTTC. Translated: CASSEPPGSGYGYTF.

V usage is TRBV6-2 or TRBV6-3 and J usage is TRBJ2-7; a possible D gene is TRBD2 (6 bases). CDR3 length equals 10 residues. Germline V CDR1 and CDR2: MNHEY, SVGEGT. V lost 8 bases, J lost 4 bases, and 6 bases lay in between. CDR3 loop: CASGTYEQYF. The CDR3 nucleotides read TGTGCCAGCGGGACTTACGAGCAGTACTTC.

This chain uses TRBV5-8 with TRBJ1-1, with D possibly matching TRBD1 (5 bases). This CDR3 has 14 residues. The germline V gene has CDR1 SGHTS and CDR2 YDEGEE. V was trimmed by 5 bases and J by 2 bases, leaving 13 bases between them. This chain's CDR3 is CASRTRGSNTEAFF. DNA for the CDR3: TGTGCCAGCAGGACCCGGGGGTCCAACACTGAAGCTTTCTTT.

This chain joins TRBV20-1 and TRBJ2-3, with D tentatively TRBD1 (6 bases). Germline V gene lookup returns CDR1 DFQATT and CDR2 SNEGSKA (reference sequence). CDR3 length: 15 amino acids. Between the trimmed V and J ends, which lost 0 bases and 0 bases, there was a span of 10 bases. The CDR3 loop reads CSARDLGASTDTQYF. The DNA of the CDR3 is TGCAGTGCTAGAGATTTGGGGGCAAGCACAGATACGCAGTATTTT.

Here the CDR3 reads CSARDRVYGYTF. CDR3 sequence (DNA): TGCAGCGCCCGGGACAGGGTCTATGGCTACACCTTC. This chain uses TRBV29-1 with TRBJ1-2; 9 nucleotides align to TRBD1. V was clipped by 7 bases and J by 4 bases; unmatched bases: 4. CDR1 and CDR2 from the germline V gene are SQVTM and ANQGSEA. The CDR3 runs 12 residues.

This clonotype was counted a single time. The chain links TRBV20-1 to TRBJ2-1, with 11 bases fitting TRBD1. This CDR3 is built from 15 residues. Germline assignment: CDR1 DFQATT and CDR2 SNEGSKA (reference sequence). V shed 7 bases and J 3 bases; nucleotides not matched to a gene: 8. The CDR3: CSVPRDRGGYNEQFF. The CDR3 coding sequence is TGCAGTGTACCACGGGACAGGGGGGGCTACAATGAGCAGTTCTTC.

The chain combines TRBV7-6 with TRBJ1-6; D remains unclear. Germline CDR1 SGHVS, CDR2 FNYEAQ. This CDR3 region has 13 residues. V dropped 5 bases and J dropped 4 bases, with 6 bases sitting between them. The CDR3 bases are TGTGCCAGCAGCCACGAATATAATTCACCCCTCCACTTT. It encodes CASSHEYNSPLHF.

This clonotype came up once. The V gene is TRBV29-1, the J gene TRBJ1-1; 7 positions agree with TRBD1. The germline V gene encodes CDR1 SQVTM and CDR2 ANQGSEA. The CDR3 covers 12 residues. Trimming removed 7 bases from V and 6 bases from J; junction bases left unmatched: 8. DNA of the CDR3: TGCAGCGCCCGCGGACAGGCAGCTGAAGCTTTCTTT. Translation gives CSARGQAAEAFF.

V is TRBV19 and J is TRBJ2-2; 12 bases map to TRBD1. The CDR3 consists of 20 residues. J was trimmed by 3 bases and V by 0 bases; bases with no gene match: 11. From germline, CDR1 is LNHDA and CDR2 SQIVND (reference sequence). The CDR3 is CASSIDSGQGAFTDTGELFF. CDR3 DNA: TGTGCCAGTAGTATAGATTCGGGACAGGGGGCGTTCACAGACACCGGGGAGCTGTTTTTT.

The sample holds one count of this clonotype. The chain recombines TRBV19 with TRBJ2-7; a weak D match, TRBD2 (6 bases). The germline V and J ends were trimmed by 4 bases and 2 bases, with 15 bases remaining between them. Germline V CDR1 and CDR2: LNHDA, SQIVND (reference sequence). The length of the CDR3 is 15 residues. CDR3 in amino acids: CASSSAAGGPYEQYF. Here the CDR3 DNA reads TGTGCCAGTAGTAGCGCGGCCGGAGGGCCCTACGAGCAGTACTTC.

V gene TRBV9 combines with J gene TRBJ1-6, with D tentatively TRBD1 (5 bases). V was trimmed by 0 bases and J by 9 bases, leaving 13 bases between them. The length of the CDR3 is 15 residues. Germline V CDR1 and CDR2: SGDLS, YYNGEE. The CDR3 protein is CASSVGSGLGSPLHF. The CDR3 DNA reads TGTGCCAGCAGCGTAGGGTCAGGGCTCGGTTCACCCCTCCACTTT.

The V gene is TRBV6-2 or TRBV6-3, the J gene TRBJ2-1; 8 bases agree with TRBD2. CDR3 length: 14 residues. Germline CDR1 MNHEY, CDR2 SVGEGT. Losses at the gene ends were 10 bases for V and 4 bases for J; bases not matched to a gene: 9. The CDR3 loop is CATLAGTSYNEQFF. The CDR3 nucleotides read TGTGCCACCCTAGCAGGGACTAGTTACAATGAGCAGTTCTTC.

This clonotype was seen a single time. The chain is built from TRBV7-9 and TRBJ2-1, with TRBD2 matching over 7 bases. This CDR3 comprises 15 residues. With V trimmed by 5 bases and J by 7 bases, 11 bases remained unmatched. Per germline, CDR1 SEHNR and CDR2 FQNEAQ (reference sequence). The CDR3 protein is CASSQGGGGRNEQFF. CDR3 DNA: TGTGCCAGCAGCCAAGGTGGCGGGGGTAGGAATGAGCAGTTCTTC.

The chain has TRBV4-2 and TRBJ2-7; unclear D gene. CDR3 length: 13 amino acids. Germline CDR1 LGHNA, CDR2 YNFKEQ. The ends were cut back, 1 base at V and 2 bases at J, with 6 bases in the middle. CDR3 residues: CASSQARTYEQYF. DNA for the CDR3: TGTGCCAGCAGCCAAGCTCGCACCTACGAGCAGTACTTC.

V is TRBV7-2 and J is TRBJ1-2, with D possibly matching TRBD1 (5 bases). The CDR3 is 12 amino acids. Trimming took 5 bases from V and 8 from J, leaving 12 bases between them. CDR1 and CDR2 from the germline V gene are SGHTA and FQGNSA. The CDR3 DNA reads TGTGCCAGCAGCCCCGACAGTAGGGGCTACACCTTC. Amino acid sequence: CASSPDSRGYTF. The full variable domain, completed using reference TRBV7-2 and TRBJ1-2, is GAGVSQSPSNKVTEKGKDVELRCDPISGHTALYWYRQSLGQGLEFLIYFQGNSAPDKSGLPSDRFSAERTGGSVSTLTIQRTQQEDSAVYLCASSPDSRGYTFGSGTRLTVV.

CDR3 loop: CSARGPGLEYNEQFF. The CDR3 region has the DNA TGCAGTGCTAGAGGTCCGGGACTAGAATACAATGAGCAGTTCTTC. The chain has TRBV20-1 and TRBJ2-1, with TRBD2 identical over 8 bases. The germline V gene has CDR1 DFQATT and CDR2 SNEGSKA (reference sequence). Trimming removed 1 base from V and 4 bases from J; junction bases left unmatched: 6. CDR3 length equals 15 residues.

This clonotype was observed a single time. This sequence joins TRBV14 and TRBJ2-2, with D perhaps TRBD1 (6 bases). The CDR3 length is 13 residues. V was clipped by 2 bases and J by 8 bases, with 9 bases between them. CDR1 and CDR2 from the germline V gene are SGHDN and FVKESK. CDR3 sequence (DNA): TGTGCCAGCAGCCAAACCGGGACAGGGGAGCTGTTTTTT. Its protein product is CASSQTGTGELFF.

The CDR3 coding sequence is TGCGCCAGCAGCCAAGTGGAGGCTAGCGGGAGACCCAAGAGGACAGATACGCAGTATTTT. The encoded protein is CASSQVEASGRPKRTDTQYF. The J gene is TRBJ2-3, the V gene TRBV4-3, with TRBD2 identical over 10 bases. CDR1 and CDR2 (germline): LGHNA, YSLEER. This CDR3 has 20 residues. Trimming took 1 base from V and 3 from J; bases not matched to a gene: 16.

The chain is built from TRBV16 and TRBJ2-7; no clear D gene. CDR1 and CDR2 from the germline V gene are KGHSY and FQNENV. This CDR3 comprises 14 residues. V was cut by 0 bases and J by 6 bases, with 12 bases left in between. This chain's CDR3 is CASSQSGVQVEQYF. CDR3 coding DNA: TGTGCCAGCAGCCAATCTGGGGTTCAAGTCGAGCAGTACTTC.